This T cell receptor (beta chain) was recorded in a study of PD-L1 blockade in urothelial cancer. Whole-study context: The patients' atezolizumab therapy, 1,200 mg intravenously every 3 weeks, started in about 2014.

The time point here: pretreatment peripheral blood. V gave up 0 bases and J gave up 8 bases, with 12 bases separating them. CDR1 and CDR2 (germline): LGHNA, YNFKEQ. CDR3 length equals 14 residues. A spike-in of synthetic TCR analog templates was added to each PCR. The protocol was immunoSEQ multiplex PCR, while the TCRdb copy is restricted to in-frame clones and leaves out a portion. The profile shows about 57,000 clones, roughly 79% of them singletons. The chain couples TRBV4-2 to TRBJ2-3; D not certain. Sequenced material: PBMCs, taken around atezolizumab (anti-PD-L1) treatment. The receptor was derived from a man aged 70 or older with urothelial cancer. The CDR3 DNA reads as TGTGCCAGCAGCCAAGATCCCGGGTTAGCTACGCAGTATTTT. Residues: CASSQDPGLATQYF.